Listed below are T cell receptor beta chains from one sample, sequenced in a study of cytomegalovirus exposure and HLA in healthy donors. Sequencing was performed with immunoSEQ multiplex PCR; in TCRdb, only in-frame clones are kept and a portion is missing. The sample shows about 210,000 clones, 78% of them seen only once. The sequenced sample was PBMCs. The receptors stem from a boy aged 5-17 years in good health and CMV-seronegative. CDR3s include the opening cysteine and the closing phenylalanine or tryptophan. Each record gives: clone size, J gene, CDR3 length, D gene, V gene, CDR3 protein, CDR3 DNA. D genes are given only for firm matches. Clone size is shown for a subset of rows, as once, few, many or a class of expanded clone.

clone size: .
J gene: TRBJ2-7
CDR3 length: 15
D gene: TRBD2
V gene: TRBV11-2
CDR3 protein: CASSSPGRGPYEQYF
CDR3 DNA: TGTGCCAGCAGCTCCCCGGGGAGGGGACCCTACGAGCAGTACTTC

clone size: .
J gene: TRBJ1-1
CDR3 length: 15
D gene: .
V gene: TRBV18
CDR3 protein: CASSPTGRGSTEAFF
CDR3 DNA: TGTGCCAGCTCACCGACCGGGAGGGGGAGCACTGAAGCTTTCTTT

clone size: .
J gene: TRBJ1-1
CDR3 length: 15
D gene: TRBD1
V gene: TRBV30
CDR3 protein: CAWSVGQGVNTEAFF
CDR3 DNA: TGTGCCTGGAGTGTAGGGCAGGGGGTCAACACTGAAGCTTTCTTT

clone size: .
J gene: TRBJ1-2
CDR3 length: 15
D gene: .
V gene: TRBV14
CDR3 protein: CASSQEQVVGYGYTF
CDR3 DNA: TGTGCCAGCAGCCAAGAACAGGTCGTGGGCTATGGCTACACCTTC

clone size: .
J gene: TRBJ1-4
CDR3 length: 15
D gene: TRBD1
V gene: TRBV15
CDR3 protein: CATSPTDRGGEKLFF
CDR3 DNA: TGTGCCACCAGCCCAACAGACAGGGGTGGAGAAAAACTGTTTTTT

clone size: .
J gene: TRBJ2-7
CDR3 length: 17
D gene: TRBD1
V gene: TRBV27
CDR3 protein: CASSLQITTGGADEQYF
CDR3 DNA: TGTGCCAGCAGTCTCCAGATTACGACAGGGGGCGCGGACGAGCAGTACTTC

clone size: .
J gene: TRBJ1-2
CDR3 length: 14
D gene: TRBD1
V gene: TRBV7-6
CDR3 protein: CASSSITGGNGYTF
CDR3 DNA: TGTGCCAGCAGCTCCATTACAGGGGGCAATGGCTACACCTTC

clone size: .
J gene: TRBJ2-5
CDR3 length: 14
D gene: TRBD2
V gene: TRBV14
CDR3 protein: CASSPIGGGSVRNF
CDR3 DNA: TGTGCCAGCAGCCCAATCGGCGGGGGGTCCGTACGGAACTTC

clone size: .
J gene: TRBJ2-2
CDR3 length: 16
D gene: .
V gene: TRBV5-1
CDR3 protein: CASSLGRGFDTGELFF
CDR3 DNA: TGCGCCAGCAGCTTGGGACGGGGGTTCGACACCGGGGAGCTGTTTTTT

clone size: .
J gene: TRBJ1-1
CDR3 length: 13
D gene: .
V gene: TRBV11-3
CDR3 protein: CASSWTENTEAFF
CDR3 DNA: TGTGCCAGCAGCTGGACAGAGAACACTGAAGCTTTCTTT

clone size: .
J gene: TRBJ1-6
CDR3 length: 17
D gene: TRBD1
V gene: TRBV9
CDR3 protein: CASSAGTASSYNSPLHF
CDR3 DNA: TGTGCCAGCAGCGCCGGGACAGCCAGCTCCTATAATTCACCCCTCCACTTT

clone size: .
J gene: TRBJ2-1
CDR3 length: 18
D gene: TRBD2
V gene: TRBV2
CDR3 protein: CASILRTSGGGSYNEQFF
CDR3 DNA: TGTGCCAGCATACTAAGGACTAGCGGGGGGGGGTCCTACAATGAGCAGTTCTTC

clone size: .
J gene: TRBJ1-2
CDR3 length: 15
D gene: TRBD1
V gene: TRBV4-1
CDR3 protein: CASSVSSGGDYGYPF
CDR3 DNA: TGCGCCAGCAGCGTCTCTTCAGGGGGCGACTATGGCTACCCCTTC

clone size: .
J gene: TRBJ1-6
CDR3 length: 16
D gene: .
V gene: TRBV27
CDR3 protein: CASTRTGEAYNSPLHF
CDR3 DNA: TGTGCCAGCACTCGAACGGGAGAGGCCTATAATTCACCCCTCCACTTT

clone size: .
J gene: TRBJ2-1
CDR3 length: 15
D gene: .
V gene: TRBV5-1
CDR3 protein: CASSSQTGPGNEQFF
CDR3 DNA: TGCGCCAGCAGCTCACAAACAGGTCCGGGCAATGAGCAGTTCTTC

clone size: .
J gene: TRBJ1-3
CDR3 length: 13
D gene: .
V gene: TRBV11-3
CDR3 protein: CASSPGAGNTIYF
CDR3 DNA: TGTGCCAGCAGCCCAGGGGCTGGAAACACCATATATTTT

clone size: once
J gene: TRBJ1-1
CDR3 length: 13
D gene: TRBD1
V gene: TRBV10-2
CDR3 protein: CASSGQGIGEAFF
CDR3 DNA: TGCGCCAGCAGTGGACAGGGAATCGGTGAAGCTTTCTTT

clone size: .
J gene: TRBJ2-7
CDR3 length: 13
D gene: TRBD1
V gene: TRBV29-1
CDR3 protein: CSVGPGQGYEQYF
CDR3 DNA: TGCAGCGTTGGCCCGGGACAGGGTTACGAGCAGTACTTC

clone size: .
J gene: TRBJ1-3
CDR3 length: 19
D gene: .
V gene: TRBV1
CDR3 protein: CTSSQETHYRQGGGNTIYF
CDR3 DNA: TGCACCAGCAGCCAAGAGACCCATTATCGACAGGGCGGGGGAAACACCATATATTTT

clone size: .
J gene: TRBJ2-7
CDR3 length: 14
D gene: .
V gene: TRBV19
CDR3 protein: CASSTTESSYEQYF
CDR3 DNA: TGTGCCAGTAGCACGACGGAGAGCTCCTACGAGCAGTACTTC

clone size: .
J gene: TRBJ1-2
CDR3 length: 15
D gene: TRBD1
V gene: TRBV9
CDR3 protein: CASSPHQTGENGYTF
CDR3 DNA: TGTGCCAGCAGCCCCCATCAGACAGGGGAGAACGGCTACACCTTC

clone size: .
J gene: TRBJ2-3
CDR3 length: 11
D gene: .
V gene: TRBV20-1
CDR3 protein: CSGENTDTQYF
CDR3 DNA: TGCAGTGGCGAAAACACAGATACGCAGTATTTT

clone size: .
J gene: TRBJ2-7
CDR3 length: 16
D gene: .
V gene: TRBV4-2
CDR3 protein: CASSQDRSGYSYEQYF
CDR3 DNA: TGTGCCAGCAGCCAAGATCGGAGCGGGTACTCCTACGAGCAGTACTTC

clone size: .
J gene: TRBJ2-7
CDR3 length: 13
D gene: TRBD1
V gene: TRBV30
CDR3 protein: CAWSSQGYREQYF
CDR3 DNA: TGTGCCTGGAGTTCACAGGGGTATCGCGAGCAGTACTTC

clone size: few
J gene: TRBJ2-7
CDR3 length: 15
D gene: .
V gene: TRBV7-3
CDR3 protein: CASSFQSTGLYEQYF
CDR3 DNA: TGTGCCAGCAGCTTCCAATCGACGGGACTCTACGAGCAGTACTTC

clone size: few
J gene: TRBJ2-7
CDR3 length: 12
D gene: .
V gene: TRBV27
CDR3 protein: CASSLRGSEQYF
CDR3 DNA: TGTGCCAGCAGTTTACGCGGTAGCGAGCAGTACTTC

clone size: once
J gene: TRBJ1-5
CDR3 length: 13
D gene: .
V gene: TRBV7-2
CDR3 protein: CASNLDRLQPQHF
CDR3 DNA: TGTGCCAGCAACTTAGACAGGCTTCAGCCCCAGCATTTT

clone size: .
J gene: TRBJ1-1
CDR3 length: 13
D gene: .
V gene: TRBV29-1
CDR3 protein: CSARGEFNTEAFF
CDR3 DNA: TGCAGCGCCCGGGGGGAATTCAACACTGAAGCTTTCTTT

clone size: .
J gene: TRBJ2-7
CDR3 length: 14
D gene: TRBD2
V gene: TRBV11-1
CDR3 protein: CASSLGLAVYEQYF
CDR3 DNA: TGTGCCAGCAGCTTAGGTCTAGCGGTGTACGAGCAGTACTTC

clone size: .
J gene: TRBJ1-1
CDR3 length: 14
D gene: .
V gene: TRBV18
CDR3 protein: CASSPSPGGPEAFF
CDR3 DNA: TGTGCCAGCTCACCGTCGCCCGGGGGGCCTGAAGCTTTCTTT

clone size: .
J gene: TRBJ1-2
CDR3 length: 13
D gene: TRBD1
V gene: TRBV19
CDR3 protein: CATHSGGLYGYTF
CDR3 DNA: TGTGCCACCCACTCAGGGGGCCTCTATGGCTACACCTTC